This is a list of T cell receptor beta chains from one sample in a study of blood T cell repertoires in COVID-19. Here immunoSEQ multiplex PCR was the method, and the copy in TCRdb shows in-frame clones only, minus some. The table records 110,000 or so clones, roughly 89% of them present only once. The sample taken for sequencing was peripheral blood. These receptors came from a woman aged 45-59 years with acute or convalescent COVID-19. CDR3s include the opening cysteine and the closing phenylalanine or tryptophan. Fields, in order: D gene, V gene, J gene, clone size, CDR3 protein, CDR3 DNA. The D gene is left open where the match is weak. Size is omitted from some rows. Given values are once, few, many or a class for expanded clones.

TRBD1	TRBV7-2	TRBJ1-5	-	CASSSRQGGYQPQHF	TGTGCCAGCAGCTCCCGACAGGGCGGATATCAGCCCCAGCATTTT
-	TRBV6-6	TRBJ1-5	-	CASSYTAGYNQPQHF	TGTGCCAGCAGTTACACGGCAGGGTACAATCAGCCCCAGCATTTT
-	TRBV21-1	TRBJ2-5	-	CASSCLQGDLGWTQYF	TGTGCCAGCAGCTGTCTCCAGGGGGACCTGGGGTGGACCCAGTACTTC
-	TRBV30	TRBJ1-2	-	CAWIQDSPEDGYTF	TGTGCCTGGATCCAGGACAGCCCTGAGGATGGCTACACCTTC
-	TRBV2	TRBJ2-1	-	CASRNWNEQFF	TGTGCCAGCAGGAACTGGAATGAGCAGTTCTTC
TRBD2	TRBV6-2/TRBV6-3	TRBJ2-3	-	CASSFGLAVDTQYF	TGTGCCAGCAGTTTTGGACTAGCAGTCGATACGCAGTATTTT
-	TRBV11-3	TRBJ2-3	-	CASSLERATQYF	TGTGCCAGCAGCTTGGAGAGGGCTACGCAGTATTTT
TRBD2	TRBV4-1	TRBJ2-1	-	CASSQVPGLADNEQFF	TGCGCCAGCAGCCAAGTCCCGGGACTAGCGGACAATGAGCAGTTCTTC
TRBD2	TRBV5-4	TRBJ2-5	-	CASSERSGGEETQYF	TGTGCCAGCAGCGAGCGAAGCGGGGGAGAAGAGACCCAGTACTTC
-	TRBV5-8	TRBJ1-5	-	CASSFGQVNQPQHF	TGTGCCAGCAGCTTTGGTCAGGTCAATCAGCCCCAGCATTTT
TRBD2	TRBV3-1/TRBV3-2	TRBJ2-7	-	CASSPGLAGFPSPYEQYF	TGTGCCAGCAGCCCTGGACTAGCGGGATTTCCCTCCCCCTACGAGCAGTACTTC
-	TRBV6-2/TRBV6-3	TRBJ2-7	-	CASSYGGWSYEQYF	TGTGCCAGCAGTTACGGGGGCTGGTCCTACGAGCAGTACTTC
-	TRBV21-1	TRBJ1-1	-	CASSKASEWEELNTEAFF	TGTGCCAGCAGCAAAGCTTCCGAGTGGGAGGAACTGAACACTGAAGCTTTCTTT
TRBD2	TRBV7-8	TRBJ2-7	-	CASSLLGGNSYEQYF	TGTGCCAGCAGCCTCTTGGGGGGGAACTCCTACGAGCAGTACTTC
-	TRBV18	TRBJ2-1	-	CASLLTAGNEQFF	TGTGCCAGCCTTTTGACCGCCGGGAATGAGCAGTTCTTC
-	TRBV11-3	TRBJ1-1	once	CASSINRDTEAFF	TGTGCCAGCAGCATAAACAGGGACACTGAAGCTTTCTTT
-	TRBV2	TRBJ1-1	-	CASSLTGAEAFF	TGTGCCAGCAGTTTGACAGGCGCGGAAGCTTTCTTT
-	TRBV21-1	TRBJ1-5	-	CASTPGQNNQPQHF	TGTGCCAGCACCCCGGGACAGAACAATCAGCCCCAGCATTTT
TRBD2	TRBV13	TRBJ2-7	-	CASSLSGGRQYEQYF	TGTGCCAGCAGCTTAAGCGGGGGGCGCCAGTACGAGCAGTACTTC
-	TRBV5-6	TRBJ1-6	-	CASSLRGAGNNSPLHF	TGTGCCAGCAGCTTGAGAGGAGCGGGGAATAATTCACCCCTCCACTTT
-	TRBV5-4	TRBJ2-7	-	CASSLAGIRLEQYF	TGTGCCAGCAGCCTGGCGGGTATAAGGCTCGAGCAGTACTTC
-	TRBV29-1	TRBJ1-4	-	CSVHQNEKLFF	TGCAGCGTTCACCAGAATGAAAAACTGTTTTTT
TRBD2	TRBV10-3	TRBJ2-7	-	CAISPSTSGLSYEQYF	TGTGCCATCAGCCCCTCGACTAGCGGGCTGTCCTACGAGCAGTACTTC
-	TRBV11-3	TRBJ2-5	-	CASSIQGKETQYF	TGTGCCAGCAGCATACAGGGAAAAGAGACCCAGTACTTC
TRBD1	TRBV7-9	TRBJ1-5	-	CASSLDRVEQPQHF	TGTGCCAGCAGCTTGGACAGGGTGGAACAGCCCCAGCATTTT
-	TRBV18	TRBJ2-7	-	CASSPPAPGEQYF	TGTGCCAGCTCACCACCGGCCCCAGGGGAGCAGTACTTC
TRBD1	TRBV27	TRBJ1-1	-	CASSTGGGYTEAFF	TGTGCCAGCAGTACAGGGGGCGGGTACACTGAAGCTTTCTTT
-	TRBV7-2	TRBJ1-3	few	CASSFSSTAGNTIYF	TGTGCCAGCAGCTTTTCATCGACAGCCGGAAACACCATATATTTT
-	TRBV18	TRBJ1-6	-	CASSPSESSGSPLHF	TGTGCCAGCTCACCATCGGAATCTTCGGGGTCACCCCTCCACTTT
TRBD1	TRBV24-1	TRBJ2-1	-	CATSNRGSKHNEQFF	TGTGCCACCAGTAACAGGGGGAGTAAGCACAATGAGCAGTTCTTC
-	TRBV6-2/TRBV6-3	TRBJ2-7	-	CASSYVRHYEQYF	TGTGCCAGCAGTTACGTCAGGCACTACGAGCAGTACTTC
-	TRBV25-1	TRBJ1-2	-	CASSDLVGSRGYTF	TGTGCCAGCAGTGATTTAGTAGGGAGTCGAGGCTACACCTTC
-	TRBV11-2	TRBJ2-7	-	CASRPENRADEQYF	TGTGCCAGCAGACCAGAGAACAGGGCCGACGAGCAGTACTTC
-	TRBV18	TRBJ2-3	-	CASSQGDKYTDTQYF	TGTGCCAGCTCACAGGGGGACAAGTACACAGATACGCAGTATTTT
-	TRBV14	TRBJ2-1	-	CASSRDWSDEQFF	TGTGCCAGCAGTCGTGACTGGAGCGATGAGCAGTTCTTC
-	TRBV19	TRBJ2-5	-	CASSIRGGLGETQYF	TGTGCCAGTAGTATAAGGGGGGGGTTGGGGGAGACCCAGTACTTC
-	TRBV4-3	TRBJ1-1	-	CASSQSLGVDTEAFF	TGCGCCAGCAGCCAGTCTCTAGGGGTTGACACTGAAGCTTTCTTT
TRBD1	TRBV19	TRBJ2-5	-	CASWDRGQETQYF	TGTGCCAGTTGGGACAGGGGGCAGGAGACCCAGTACTTC
-	TRBV4-1	TRBJ2-7	-	CASSQDPGSYEQYF	TGCGCCAGCAGCCAAGATCCGGGCTCCTACGAGCAGTACTTC
-	TRBV30	TRBJ1-5	-	CAWSMGRDAPQHF	TGTGCCTGGAGTATGGGCAGGGATGCGCCCCAGCATTTT
-	TRBV11-2	TRBJ2-7	-	CASSLDLRSEQYF	TGTGCCAGCAGCTTAGATTTGCGTTCCGAGCAGTACTTC
TRBD1	TRBV7-8	TRBJ2-7	-	CASSLRNPRGPYEQYF	TGTGCCAGCAGCCTAAGGAACCCCAGGGGGCCCTACGAGCAGTACTTC
TRBD2	TRBV15	TRBJ2-5	-	CATSRGTSGSEGTQYF	TGTGCCACCAGCAGAGGGACTAGCGGGAGCGAAGGGACCCAGTACTTC
-	TRBV7-2	TRBJ2-3	-	CASSLDFGYTDMQYF	TGTGCCAGCAGCTTAGATTTCGGATACACAGATATGCAGTATTTT
-	TRBV5-1	TRBJ1-2	-	CASSLGTVPLDYGYTF	TGCGCCAGCAGCTTGGGGACAGTCCCTCTAGACTATGGCTACACCTTC
TRBD1	TRBV6-1	TRBJ1-1	once	CASSEQGDWTEAFF	TGTGCCAGCAGTGAGCAGGGGGATTGGACTGAAGCTTTCTTT
-	TRBV10-3	TRBJ1-1	-	CAISDGGPEAFF	TGTGCCATCAGTGACGGGGGACCTGAAGCTTTCTTT
-	TRBV21-1	TRBJ2-7	-	CASSKRRTGTPYEQYF	TGTGCCAGCAGCAAGAGAAGGACAGGCACCCCCTACGAGCAGTACTTC
-	TRBV6-5	TRBJ2-2	-	CASRGMAGRTGELFF	TGTGCCAGCAGGGGCATGGCAGGGCGGACCGGGGAGCTGTTTTTT
-	TRBV21-1	TRBJ2-6	once	CASSKVRVLSGANVLTF	TGTGCCAGCAGCAAAGTTCGTGTTCTCTCTGGGGCCAACGTCCTGACTTTC
-	TRBV6-5	TRBJ2-7	-	CASSYPMTGAYEQYF	TGTGCCAGCAGTTACCCTATGACAGGAGCCTACGAGCAGTACTTC
-	TRBV7-9	TRBJ2-1	-	CASSLGTPLMGEQFF	TGTGCCAGCAGCCTCGGGACTCCCCTTATGGGTGAGCAGTTCTTC
-	TRBV6-2/TRBV6-3	TRBJ1-5	-	CASSAGLQPQHF	TGTGCCAGCAGTGCGGGACTTCAGCCCCAGCATTTT
-	TRBV7-8	TRBJ2-2	-	CASSLSHGGYTGELFF	TGTGCCAGCAGCCTATCCCATGGGGGGTACACCGGGGAGCTGTTTTTT